One sample yielded the 22 T cell receptor beta chains listed below, sequenced in a study of blood T cell repertoires in COVID-19. Clones were sequenced by immunoSEQ multiplex PCR, and TCRdb holds only the in-frame ones, with some missing. The sample lists fewer than 350,000 clones, about four fifths occurring once. Source material: peripheral blood. The receptor source for this set is a woman aged 55-70 years with active or convalescent COVID-19.

The chain employs TRBV13 and TRBJ1-2, with 8 nucleotides matching TRBD1. The CDR3 covers 13 residues. Trimming at V came to 6 bases and at J to 4 bases, leaving 4 bases not matched to a gene. Germline V gene data show CDR1 as PRHDT and CDR2 as FYEKMQ (reference sequence). The CDR3 nucleotides are TGTGCCAGCAGTTCAACAGGGGGCTATGGCTACACCTTC. It is translated as CASSSTGGYGYTF.

The CDR3 sequence: CATSNSDRGGSGANVLTF. CDR3 coding DNA: TGTGCCACCAGTAATTCGGACAGGGGCGGCTCTGGGGCCAACGTCCTGACTTTC. This chain joins TRBV24-1 and TRBJ2-6; 9 nucleotides align to TRBD1. The CDR3 contains 18 residues. V lost 6 bases and J lost 0; bases outside the gene matches: 8. In germline, CDR1 is KGHDR, CDR2 SFDVKD.

This chain joins TRBV9 and TRBJ2-7, with 10 bases aligning to TRBD1. The CDR3 spans 15 residues. Germline V gene sequence: CDR1 SGDLS, CDR2 YYNGEE. V lost 3 bases, J lost 1 base, and 4 bases stayed unmatched. The CDR3 here is CASSEGTGASYEQYF. For the CDR3, the DNA is TGTGCCAGCAGCGAAGGGACAGGGGCTTCCTACGAGCAGTACTTC.

The V and J genes are TRBV25-1 and TRBJ1-4; D remains ambiguous. Germline assignment: CDR1 MGHDK and CDR2 SYGVNS. The CDR3 runs to 14 residues. The V and J ends lost 6 bases and 3 bases respectively, with 11 bases between them. The CDR3: CASSPSVANEKLFF. For the CDR3, the DNA is TGTGCCAGCAGCCCCAGCGTCGCTAATGAAAAACTGTTTTTT.

The chain carries TRBV4-1 and TRBJ2-6, with 7 bases identical to TRBD1. Germline CDR1 reads MGHRA; CDR2 reads YSYEKL. The trim removed 4 bases at V and 2 bases at J, leaving 11 bases unmatched. This CDR3 is 18 amino acids long. The CDR3 bases are TGCGCCAGCAGCCCCCTGGAGACAGGGTCTCCTGGGGCCAACGTCCTGACTTTC. Amino acid sequence: CASSPLETGSPGANVLTF.

This chain uses TRBV7-2 with TRBJ1-2, with 8 bases identical to TRBD1. The CDR3 sequence is 15 residues long. V shed 4 bases and J 5 bases; nucleotides not matched to a gene: 9. CDR1 and CDR2 from the germline V gene are SGHTA and FQGNSA. The CDR3 is CASSYGGRGQYGYTF. CDR3 bases: TGTGCCAGCAGCTATGGGGGCAGGGGGCAATATGGCTACACCTTC.

Only one count was recorded for this clone. The chain combines TRBV2 with TRBJ1-6; 7 positions match TRBD1. V lost 7 bases to trimming and J lost 10 bases; unmatched junction nucleotides: 16. The germline V gene has CDR1 SNHLY and CDR2 FYNNEI. The CDR3 runs 16 residues. The CDR3 loop reads CASKPRGNKSGSPLHF. In nucleotides, the CDR3 is TGTGCCAGCAAGCCCAGGGGGAACAAATCGGGGTCACCCCTCCACTTT.

The chain recombines TRBV12-5 with TRBJ1-6; 8 positions match TRBD1. Germline V gene sequence: CDR1 LGHNT, CDR2 FRNRAP. The ends lost 6 bases at V and 4 bases at J; junction bases unmatched: 17. The length of the CDR3 is 19 residues. The DNA of the CDR3 is TGTGCTAGTGGATTCGGTGTCTGGACAGGGAAATCTTATAATTCACCCCTCCACTTT. Encoded protein: CASGFGVWTGKSYNSPLHF. The variable domain in full, with the rest retrieved from reference TRBV12-5 and TRBJ1-6, is DARVTQTPRHKVTEMGQEVTMRCQPILGHNTVFWYRQTMMQGLELLAYFRNRAPLDDSGMPKDRFSAEMPDATLATLKIQPSEPRDSAVYFCASGFGVWTGKSYNSPLHFGNGTRLTVT.

V and J are TRBV13 and TRBJ2-1, with 7 positions matching TRBD2. Germline V gene data show CDR1 as PRHDT and CDR2 as FYEKMQ (reference sequence). With 5 bases clipped from V and 16 bases from J, the junction kept 8 bases outside the gene matches. The CDR3 is made up of 11 amino acids. The CDR3 region is CASSPGGLVFF. The CDR3 region has the DNA TGTGCCAGCAGCCCGGGTGGACTAGTCTTCTTC.

This rearrangement joins TRBV4-1 to TRBJ2-7; D not certain. Deletions cut 1 base from V and 3 bases from J, with 7 bases between. Per the germline V gene, CDR1 is MGHRA and CDR2 is YSYEKL. The CDR3 totals 13 residues. As DNA, the CDR3 is TGCGCCAGCAGCCAAGGCTCAGTCTACGAGCAGTACTTC. It is translated as CASSQGSVYEQYF.

The rearrangement joins TRBV11-2 to TRBJ1-3, with D perhaps matching TRBD1 (5 bases). V was pared by 5 bases and J by 3 bases, with 8 bases between. Germline CDR1 is SGHAT and CDR2 is FQNNGV. This CDR3 is built from 13 residues. The CDR3: CASSADSGNTIYF. The CDR3 DNA sequence: TGTGCCAGCAGCGCCGACAGTGGAAACACCATATATTTT.

The chain couples TRBV7-2 to TRBJ2-1; maybe TRBD1 (6 bases). Trimming cost V 0 bases and J 1 base, with 10 bases left between them. The CDR3 covers 16 residues. Germline assignment: CDR1 SGHTA and CDR2 FQGNSA. The CDR3 DNA sequence: TGTGCCAGCAGCTTAGCCACAGGGCGGTCCTACAATGAGCAGTTCTTC. Translated, it gives CASSLATGRSYNEQFF.

The chain employs TRBV19 and TRBJ1-6; 7 nucleotides align to TRBD1. Trimming removed 6 bases from V and 3 bases from J; junction bases left unmatched: 8. The CDR3 sequence is 16 residues long. Germline V gives CDR1 LNHDA, CDR2 SQIVND (reference sequence). CDR3 protein: CASRQGLGLYNSPLHF. The CDR3 DNA reads as TGTGCCAGTAGACAGGGGTTGGGCCTCTATAATTCACCCCTCCACTTT.

The V and J genes are TRBV7-8 and TRBJ2-5; 9 bases map to TRBD2. CDR1 is SGHVS and CDR2 is FQNEAQ in the germline V gene. The CDR3 sequence is 16 residues long. The ends lost 4 bases at V and 0 bases at J; junction bases unmatched: 6. The CDR3 is CASSSTVAGDQETQYF. The CDR3 coding sequence is TGTGCCAGCAGCTCTACAGTAGCGGGGGACCAAGAGACCCAGTACTTC.

The rearrangement links TRBV14 to TRBJ1-3; no clear D gene. CDR3 length: 14 residues. Trimming pared 2 bases from V and 1 base from J, leaving 6 bases between. Germline CDR1 SGHDN, CDR2 FVKESK. The CDR3 reads CASSQSGSGNTIYF. In nucleotides, the CDR3 is TGTGCCAGCAGCCAAAGCGGGTCTGGAAACACCATATATTTT.

In DNA form, the CDR3 reads TGTGCCAGCTCACCTAGGGGACAGGGGACCAACACTGAAGCTTTCTTT. It translates to CASSPRGQGTNTEAFF. The V gene is TRBV18, the J gene TRBJ1-1; 10 nucleotides agree with TRBD1. CDR1 and CDR2 from the germline V gene are KGHSH and LQKENI. The CDR3 covers 16 residues. V was clipped by 3 bases and J by 2 bases; unmatched bases: 6. Combining the CDR3 with reference TRBV18 and TRBJ1-1 gives the whole variable domain NAGVMQNPRHLVRRRGQEARLRCSPMKGHSHVYWYRQLPEEGLKFMVYLQKENIIDESGMPKERFSAEFPKEGPSILRIQQVVRGDSAAYFCASSPRGQGTNTEAFFGQGTRLTVV.

This chain links TRBV2 with TRBJ2-3, with D hard to call. Germline CDR1 reads SNHLY; CDR2 reads FYNNEI. Between the trimmed V and J ends, which lost 1 base and 2 bases, there was a span of 10 bases. The length of the CDR3 is 15 residues. CDR3 DNA sequence: TGTGCCAGCAGTGAAGGAGGCCCCCCCACAGATACGCAGTATTTT. As protein: CASSEGGPPTDTQYF.

This chain uses TRBV11-2 with TRBJ1-5; D is ambiguous. The CDR3 runs to 17 residues. V was shortened by 1 base and J by 2 bases, with 15 bases between the two germline ends. CDR1 and CDR2 (germline): SGHAT, FQNNGV. The CDR3 here is CASSLGPRGMGNQPQHF. The CDR3 bases are TGTGCCAGCAGCTTAGGACCCCGAGGGATGGGCAATCAGCCCCAGCATTTT.

The chain recombines TRBV5-1 with TRBJ2-7; 8 positions match TRBD1. V dropped 0 bases and J dropped 5; count of bases not matched to a gene: 4. The CDR3 has 14 residues. CDR1 and CDR2 (germline): SGHRS, YFSETQ. The CDR3 protein is CASSLGHRGDEQYF. The CDR3 nucleotides read TGCGCCAGCAGCTTGGGGCACAGGGGGGACGAGCAGTACTTC.

V is TRBV4-1 and J is TRBJ1-4; 9 nucleotides agree with TRBD1. V lost 4 bases and J lost 2; bases outside the gene matches: 11. Germline V gene lookup returns CDR1 MGHRA and CDR2 YSYEKL. CDR3 size: 18 residues. The CDR3 nucleotides read TGCGCCAGCAGCCGACTACTGGGACAGGGAGGGACTAATGAAAAACTGTTTTTT. Translating gives CASSRLLGQGGTNEKLFF.

This clone was observed at least ten times. This chain links TRBV19 with TRBJ1-3; TRBD1 might be the D (5 bases). The ends were cut back, 5 bases at V and 2 bases at J, with 13 bases in the middle. Per the germline V gene, CDR1 is LNHDA and CDR2 is SQIVND (reference sequence). This CDR3 region has 15 residues. CDR3 loop: CASSPYSGTGNTIYF. The CDR3 DNA follows: TGTGCCAGTAGTCCCTATTCAGGGACTGGAAACACCATATATTTT.

The rearrangement joins TRBV12-5 to TRBJ2-1, with D perhaps matching TRBD2 (5 bases). V was clipped by 0 bases and J by 9 bases, with 9 bases between them. This CDR3 has 13 amino acids. Germline V gives CDR1 LGHNT, CDR2 FRNRAP. The CDR3 loop is CASGLVASFEQFF. CDR3 nucleotide sequence: TGTGCTAGTGGTTTGGTGGCTAGCTTTGAGCAGTTCTTC.